The rows below give T cell receptor beta chains drawn from one sample of a study of control samples from healthy donors and cancer patients. Here immunoSEQ multiplex PCR was the method, and the copy in TCRdb shows in-frame clones only, minus some. The sample contains 65,000 to 85,000 clones, about 90% of which appear only once. The sequencing sample was made of PBMCs. These receptors were collected from a woman between 45 and 60 years old with head and neck cancer. The CDR3 runs from the conserved cysteine through the conserved F or W. A D gene is named only where the DNA matches it firmly. Size is stated for part of the rows, as once, few or many counts, or as a class when the clone is expanded.

size | D | J | V | DNA | CDR3
- | - | TRBJ1-2 | TRBV2 | TGTGCCAGCAGGGACAGTTACCTCTATGGCTACACCTTC | CASRDSYLYGYTF
few | - | TRBJ1-6 | TRBV6-6 | TGTGCCAGCAGTAATGGAGAGACCATAGATAATTCACCCCTCCACTTT | CASSNGETIDNSPLHF
- | - | TRBJ1-6 | TRBV9 | TGTGCCAGCAGCTCGGGATCGGCTTTGAAATCACCCCTCCACTTT | CASSSGSALKSPLHF
- | TRBD1 | TRBJ1-2 | TRBV5-1 | TGCGCCAGCAGCCTTTTAACAGGGGAAAACTATGGCTACACCTTC | CASSLLTGENYGYTF
- | - | TRBJ2-7 | TRBV9 | TGTGCCAGCAGTGTCATGGGGGACTCAACCTACGAGCAGTACTTC | CASSVMGDSTYEQYF
- | TRBD1 | TRBJ2-1 | TRBV5-1 | TGCGCCAGCAGCCCCACGACAGGGTTCAATGAGCAGTTCTTC | CASSPTTGFNEQFF
- | - | TRBJ1-1 | TRBV5-1 | TGCGCCAGCAGCTTTGGGGGCACGGGTGAAGCTTTCTTT | CASSFGGTGEAFF
- | - | TRBJ1-1 | TRBV4-2 | TGTGCCAGCAGCCAAGACGGTAGGGACACTGAAGCTTTCTTT | CASSQDGRDTEAFF
- | - | TRBJ2-1 | TRBV6-4 | TGTGCCAGCAGTGACTCAGGGACTGCCTCCTACAATGAGCAGTTCTTC | CASSDSGTASYNEQFF
- | - | TRBJ1-1 | TRBV9 | TGTGCCAGCAGCTTTCGGGGGCGCGACACTGAAGCTTTCTTT | CASSFRGRDTEAFF
- | - | TRBJ1-2 | TRBV12-3/TRBV12-4 | TGTGCCAGCAGTCCTAGTAACTATGGCTACACCTTC | CASSPSNYGYTF
- | - | TRBJ2-2 | TRBV29-1 | TGCAGCGTTAAGAACACCGGGGAGCTGTTTTTT | CSVKNTGELFF
- | - | TRBJ1-2 | TRBV7-3 | TGTGCCAGCAGCCCTGGGGCGGACAGTGCCTATGGCTACACCTTC | CASSPGADSAYGYTF
- | - | TRBJ2-2 | TRBV5-1 | TGCGCCAGCAGCTTGTTGGGGGGGGCCACCGGGGAGCTGTTTTTT | CASSLLGGATGELFF
- | TRBD2 | TRBJ2-1 | TRBV19 | TGTGCCAGTCAACTTCAGCTCAGCGGGGGGGCCAATGAGCAGTTCTTC | CASQLQLSGGANEQFF
once | TRBD2 | TRBJ2-7 | TRBV7-8 | TGTGCCAGCAGCCCCTGGGGCGGGGGGGCTTCCTACGAGCAGTACTTC | CASSPWGGGASYEQYF
- | - | TRBJ1-1 | TRBV4-1 | TGCGCCAGCAGCCAAGTATCGGGAACTGAAGCTTTCTTT | CASSQVSGTEAFF
- | TRBD1 | TRBJ2-7 | TRBV19 | TGTGCCAGTGGGACACAAACAGGGGCCGCGTCGGAGCAGTACTTC | CASGTQTGAASEQYF
- | - | TRBJ2-1 | TRBV28 | TGTGCCAGCAGTCCCCCCGGGGGTAGGCAGTTCTTC | CASSPPGGRQFF
- | TRBD1 | TRBJ2-1 | TRBV6-2/TRBV6-3 | TGTGCCAGCAGCAGTCCCGGGACAGGGCCGAATGAGCAGTTCTTC | CASSSPGTGPNEQFF
- | - | TRBJ2-5 | TRBV7-3 | TGTGCCAGCAGCTTAACGATTAGCGAGACCCAGTACTTC | CASSLTISETQYF
- | - | TRBJ2-1 | TRBV18 | TGTGCCAGCTCACCACTGCCGGGGGTGGGTGAGCAGTTCTTC | CASSPLPGVGEQFF
- | - | TRBJ2-7 | TRBV7-8 | TGTGCCAGCAGCTTAGCCGGCAGCTCCTACGAGCAGTACTTC | CASSLAGSSYEQYF
- | TRBD1 | TRBJ1-1 | TRBV30 | TGTGCCTGCGCCCCACAGGGGAGAGACACTGAAGCTTTCTTT | CACAPQGRDTEAFF
- | - | TRBJ2-7 | TRBV6-1 | TGTGCCAGCAGTGAATGGGGGGTAGGATACGAGCAGTACTTC | CASSEWGVGYEQYF
- | - | TRBJ1-5 | TRBV28 | TGTGCCAGCAGTTCGGGGGAACAGCCCCAGCATTTT | CASSSGEQPQHF
- | - | TRBJ2-2 | TRBV19 | TGTGCCAGTAGTATAGGTTTGGGGACCGGGGAGCTGTTTTTT | CASSIGLGTGELFF
- | - | TRBJ1-1 | TRBV5-6 | TGTGCCAGCAGCTTGGCCGGAGGGCAGGGTATCATGGAAGCTTTCTTT | CASSLAGGQGIMEAFF
- | - | TRBJ2-7 | TRBV4-3 | TGCGCCAGCAGCCCTCGGGACGGAGCCTACGAGCAGTACTTC | CASSPRDGAYEQYF
once | TRBD1 | TRBJ1-2 | TRBV7-2 | TGTGCCAGCAGCCCCGCCGGTAGGACAGGGTATGGCTACACCTTC | CASSPAGRTGYGYTF
- | TRBD2 | TRBJ2-5 | TRBV5-4 | TGTGCCAGCAGCTTATCGCGCGGGGGGTCAAGGCACCAAGAGACCCAGTACTTC | CASSLSRGGSRHQETQYF
- | - | TRBJ2-7 | TRBV6-2/TRBV6-3 | TGTGCCAGCAGTCCCCGTCGGTACGAGCAGTACTTC | CASSPRRYEQYF
once | - | TRBJ1-3 | TRBV7-9 | TGTGCCAGCAGCTTACTATCGAGCACCATATATTTT | CASSLLSSTIYF
- | TRBD1 | TRBJ2-2 | TRBV27 | TGTGCCAGCAGTTATCAGACACCGACAGGGTACACCGGGGAGCTGTTTTTT | CASSYQTPTGYTGELFF
- | - | TRBJ2-5 | TRBV14 | TGTGCCAGCAGCCAAGTGAGTTGGGGGGAACCGGCGGAGACCCAGTACTTC | CASSQVSWGEPAETQYF
- | - | TRBJ2-1 | TRBV7-8 | TGTGCCTGCACAGGCTTATCTGGCGGTGAGCAGTTCTTC | CACTGLSGGEQFF
- | - | TRBJ1-1 | TRBV7-3 | TGTGCCAGCAGCTTAGGGGCAGGGAACACTGAAGCTTTCTTT | CASSLGAGNTEAFF
- | - | TRBJ2-1 | TRBV25-1 | TGTGCCAGCAGAACCCACAATGAGCAGTTCTTC | CASRTHNEQFF
once | - | TRBJ2-5 | TRBV18 | TGTGCCAGCTCACCAGCAAGAGGGAGCACAACGGAGACCCAGTACTTC | CASSPARGSTTETQYF
- | - | TRBJ1-5 | TRBV28 | TGTGCCAGCAACCTGGACACCGCCGGCAATCAGCCCCAGCATTTT | CASNLDTAGNQPQHF
- | TRBD2 | TRBJ2-2 | TRBV6-1 | TGTGCCAGCAGTGAAGCGTGGGGAGGGGCGAACACCGGGGAGCTGTTTTTT | CASSEAWGGANTGELFF
- | TRBD2 | TRBJ2-1 | TRBV7-3 | TGTGCCAGCAGCCCGGCTCTGGGACTAGGGAACAATGAGCAGTTCTTC | CASSPALGLGNNEQFF
- | - | TRBJ1-1 | TRBV7-2 | TGTGCCAGCAGCCCTCAAAGGGGCACTGAAGCTTTCTTT | CASSPQRGTEAFF
- | TRBD1 | TRBJ2-7 | TRBV3-1/TRBV3-2 | TGTGCCAGCAGCCAAGATGGGACAGGCGTGGTGTACGAGCAGTACTTC | CASSQDGTGVVYEQYF
- | - | TRBJ2-5 | TRBV7-9 | TGTGCCAGCAGCTTATCGCAGGGTACGGGTCAAGAGACCCAGTACTTC | CASSLSQGTGQETQYF
- | TRBD2 | TRBJ2-1 | TRBV3-1/TRBV3-2 | TGTGCCAGCACCCCTGGCGGGGGGCCCTACAATGAGCAGTTCTTC | CASTPGGGPYNEQFF
- | TRBD1 | TRBJ1-4 | TRBV28 | TGTGCCAGCAGTTTCGGGGGACAGGGTAGCGAAAAACTGTTTTTT | CASSFGGQGSEKLFF
- | - | TRBJ1-1 | TRBV2 | TGTGCCAGCAGTCCGGGCCTTATGAACACTGAAGCTTTCTTT | CASSPGLMNTEAFF